These T cell receptor beta chains were read from a single sample in a study of OX40 agonist ivuxolimab in advanced cancers. Here immunoSEQ multiplex PCR was the method, and the copy in TCRdb shows in-frame clones only, minus some. This repertoire shows tens of thousands of clones, almost 90% found once; its top ten account for 4.5% to 5.5%. This material consisted of CD4+ or CD8+ T cells sorted from blood, taken in a trial of the OX40 agonist ivuxolimab. The receptors were gathered from an adult with an advanced solid tumor such as melanoma, head and neck, liver or kidney cancer. CDR3s include the opening cysteine and the closing phenylalanine or tryptophan. A D gene is named only where the DNA matches it firmly. Size is stated for part of the rows, as once, few or many counts, or as a class when the clone is expanded.

CASSLNGRGTGNYGYTF TGTGCCAGCAGCCTTAACGGGAGAGGTACCGGTAACTATGGCTACACCTTC . TRBJ1-2 TRBV7-3 .
CAWSVQDTQYF TGTGCCTGGAGTGTACAGGATACGCAGTATTTT . TRBJ2-3 TRBV30 .
CASREWADYEQYF TGTGCCAGCAGGGAATGGGCGGATTACGAGCAGTACTTC . TRBJ2-7 TRBV6-1 .
CASSDYGRAKNTEAFF TGTGCCAGCAGTGATTATGGTAGGGCAAAGAACACTGAAGCTTTCTTT . TRBJ1-1 TRBV6-1 .
CASSSGTGGTEAFF TGCGCCAGCAGCTCCGGGACTGGAGGGACTGAAGCTTTCTTT . TRBJ1-1 TRBV10-1 .
CASSSQGLAGQITDTQYF TGTGCCAGCAGCTCCCAGGGACTAGCGGGACAGATCACAGATACGCAGTATTTT . TRBJ2-3 TRBV7-9 TRBD2
CASSTRTSGGSSTDTQYF TGTGCCAGCAGCACGAGGACTAGCGGGGGATCTAGCACAGATACGCAGTATTTT . TRBJ2-3 TRBV9 TRBD2
CASSLGGGVNSPLHF TGTGCCAGCAGTTTGGGGGGAGGGGTTAATTCACCCCTCCACTTT once TRBJ1-6 TRBV27 .
CASRSGHPGTDTQYF TGTGCCAGCAGATCGGGACACCCAGGCACAGATACGCAGTATTTT . TRBJ2-3 TRBV7-2 .
CALRPTNEKLFF TGTGCCCTCCGTCCAACTAATGAAAAACTGTTTTTT . TRBJ1-4 TRBV30 .
CASSLERLGTGRDTQYF TGTGCCAGCAGCTTAGAAAGGTTAGGGACAGGGCGAGATACGCAGTATTTT . TRBJ2-3 TRBV11-3 TRBD1
CASRLAGGDYNEQFF TGTGCCAGCAGGCTAGCGGGGGGAGACTACAATGAGCAGTTCTTC . TRBJ2-1 TRBV7-9 TRBD2
CASSTFPGQGGYEQYF TGTGCCAGCAGTACCTTTCCTGGTCAGGGTGGCTACGAGCAGTACTTC . TRBJ2-7 TRBV27 .
CASSSTSGGGEQFF TGTGCCAGCAGCTCCACTAGCGGGGGGGGAGAGCAGTTCTTC . TRBJ2-1 TRBV5-4 TRBD2
CASSLDRSDQPQHF TGTGCCAGCAGCTTAGATCGGTCCGACCAGCCCCAGCATTTT . TRBJ1-5 TRBV11-2 .
CASSLDQGGGEQFF TGTGCCAGCAGCTTAGATCAGGGAGGGGGGGAGCAGTTCTTC . TRBJ2-1 TRBV11-2 .
CASSLEGARNTQYF TGTGCCAGCAGCTTGGAGGGGGCGCGGAATACGCAGTATTTT . TRBJ2-3 TRBV5-4 TRBD1
CAIGTGDNTGELFF TGTGCCATCGGGACAGGCGATAACACCGGGGAGCTGTTTTTT . TRBJ2-2 TRBV10-3 TRBD1
CASSLVAGTDQPQHF TGCGCCAGCAGCTTGGTGGCAGGGACGGATCAGCCCCAGCATTTT . TRBJ1-5 TRBV5-1 .
CASSEQTSGTSYEQYF TGTGCCAGCAGTGAGCAGACTAGCGGGACATCCTACGAGCAGTACTTC . TRBJ2-7 TRBV2 TRBD2
CASREGQGNTGELFF TGTGCCAGCAGAGAGGGACAGGGTAACACCGGGGAGCTGTTTTTT . TRBJ2-2 TRBV28 TRBD1
CASSLGVRGPYGYTF TGTGCCAGCAGCTTAGGAGTTAGGGGCCCCTATGGCTACACCTTC . TRBJ1-2 TRBV7-8 .
CASSQEAGRGRADEAFF TGTGCCAGCAGCCAAGAGGCAGGCCGGGGGCGGGCGGATGAAGCTTTCTTT . TRBJ1-1 TRBV4-2 .
CASATTGGDTEAFF TGTGCCAGCGCCACAACGGGGGGAGATACTGAAGCTTTCTTT . TRBJ1-1 TRBV18 .